The 17 T cell receptor beta chains reported below all come from one sample, sequenced in a study of CD8 T cells in ankylosing spondylitis. Broader study findings: Seemingly distinctive of ankylosing spondylitis blood was a TCR beta motif formed by eight highly homologous variants.

For these receptors, no antigen is known. TCRdb reprocessed the 5' RACE reads with MiXCR, giving one entry per CDR3 protein. Here the sample spans fewer than 750,000 distinct CDR3 sequences, around a fifth being singletons. The sample taken for sequencing was blood, either unsorted or a sorted T cell fraction (not recorded which). The source is a male donor with ankylosing spondylitis.

This clonotype was detected only a few times. The chain joins TRBV20-1 to TRBJ2-1, with TRBD2 matching over 9 bases. The CDR3 extends over 17 amino acids. Germline loops: CDR1 DFQATT, CDR2 SNEGSKA (reference sequence). The V segment lost 5 bases and the J segment 4 bases; nucleotides outside the gene matches: 15. This CDR3 reads CSAPRRLAEGWYNEQFF. For the CDR3, the DNA is TGCAGTGCTCCCCGTCGACTAGCGGAGGGGTGGTACAATGAGCAGTTCTTC.

This clonotype has more than one count but fewer than ten. The chain carries TRBV20-1 and TRBJ2-5, with 11 positions matching TRBD2. Germline lookup yields CDR1 DFQATT and CDR2 SNEGSKA (reference sequence). J lost 5 bases, V lost 4 bases, and 9 bases had no gene match. CDR3 length: 15 residues. The CDR3 DNA sequence: TGCAGTGCTATCACTAGCGGGAGTAAGGTGGAGACCCAGTACTTC. As protein: CSAITSGSKVETQYF.

V usage is TRBV9 and J usage is TRBJ2-2, with 7 positions matching TRBD1. The germline V gene has CDR1 SGDLS and CDR2 YYNGEE. CDR3 length equals 14 residues. J was trimmed by 7 bases and V by 3 bases; bases with no gene match: 6. The chain's CDR3 is CASSGGQTLGELFF. CDR3 sequence (DNA): TGTGCCAGCAGCGGGGGACAGACGCTCGGGGAGCTGTTTTTT.

The genes are TRBV9 and TRBJ1-1, with TRBD1 matching over 7 bases. The CDR3 is 14 amino acids. In germline, CDR1 is SGDLS, CDR2 YYNGEE. V shed 8 bases and J 5 bases; nucleotides not matched to a gene: 12. The CDR3 region is CASAWGEQGTEAFF. The CDR3 DNA reads TGTGCCAGTGCCTGGGGGGAACAGGGGACTGAAGCTTTCTTT. The complete variable domain, with remaining parts taken from reference TRBV9 and TRBJ1-1, reads DSGVTQTPKHLITATGQRVTLRCSPRSGDLSVYWYQQSLDQGLQFLIQYYNGEERAKGNILERFSAQQFPDLHSELNLSSLELGDSALYFCASAWGEQGTEAFFGQGTRLTVV.

This clonotype was detected only a few times. The V call is TRBV4-1, the J call TRBJ1-5; D is uncertain. The CDR3 extends over 16 amino acids. Germline V gene lookup returns CDR1 MGHRA and CDR2 YSYEKL. V lost 2 bases and J lost 4, with 15 bases in between. The CDR3 loop is CASSQIWLGENQPQHF. The CDR3 DNA sequence: TGCGCCAGCAGCCAAATTTGGCTTGGGGAAAATCAGCCCCAGCATTTT.

This clonotype has only a few counts. The CDR3 here is CASSQTSNEKLFF. DNA of the CDR3: TGTGCCAGCAGCCAGACGTCTAATGAAAAACTGTTTTTT. The chain is built from TRBV28 and TRBJ1-4; no clear D. This CDR3 is built from 13 residues. The V end lost 6 bases, the J end lost 3 bases, and 8 bases lay between the germline ends. Per germline, CDR1 MDHEN and CDR2 SYDVKM.

V usage is TRBV6-5 and J usage is TRBJ2-5; 7 bases align to TRBD2. Germline V lookup: CDR1 MNHEY, CDR2 SVGAGI. The length of the CDR3 is 14 residues. The V and J ends lost 2 bases and 5 bases, in that order; junction bases with no gene match: 5. CDR3 sequence reads: CASSYLGGWETQYF. DNA for the CDR3: TGTGCCAGCAGTTACCTCGGGGGGTGGGAGACCCAGTACTTC.

A remark on this clonotype: Germline is not matched at one junction end, which may reflect a read error. The J gene is TRBJ1-5, the V gene TRBV7-3; D remains unclear. CDR1 and CDR2 from the germline V gene are SGHTA and FQGTGA. CDR3 length: 13 residues. CDR3 amino acids: CASSLNPGQTQHF. The CDR3 DNA reads as TGTGCCAGCAGCTTAAACCCCGGTCAGACCCAGCATTTT.

This clonotype was seen a few times. The chain carries TRBV5-1 and TRBJ1-2; no clear D. The CDR3 contains 14 residues. Between the trimmed V and J ends, which lost 0 bases and 4 bases, there was a span of 10 bases. Germline-derived CDR1 and CDR2 are SGHRS and YFSETQ. The CDR3 DNA reads TGCGCCAGCAGCTTGGAATTATACTCCTATGGCTACACCTTC. It yields the protein CASSLELYSYGYTF.

This clonotype was seen only a few times. The chain carries TRBV7-2 and TRBJ2-5; no definite D call. CDR3 length: 15 amino acids. Germline V gene data show CDR1 as SGHTA and CDR2 as FQGNSA. Trimming removed 1 base from V and 2 bases from J, with 11 bases in between. The CDR3 protein is CASSLEGGRQETQYF. DNA of the CDR3: TGTGCCAGCAGCTTAGAAGGCGGCAGACAAGAGACCCAGTACTTC.

The chain recombines TRBV18 with TRBJ1-1; D might be TRBD1 (6 bases). V lost 3 bases, J lost 0 bases, and 11 bases lay in between. The CDR3 runs 15 residues. CDR1 is KGHSH, CDR2 LQKENI, per germline. The CDR3 spells CASSPGGVLNTEAFF. DNA for the CDR3: TGTGCCAGCTCACCGGGGGGCGTTTTGAACACTGAAGCTTTCTTT.

The chain links TRBV12-3 or TRBV12-4 to TRBJ1-1, with D perhaps matching TRBD1 (6 bases). Trimming removed 3 bases from V and 0 bases from J, with 14 bases in between. The CDR3 runs to 16 residues. CDR3 DNA: TGTGCCAGCAGTTTTGGAAAGGGGGGCGTGAACACTGAAGCTTTCTTT. As protein: CASSFGKGGVNTEAFF.

The chain employs TRBV20-1 and TRBJ2-7, with no clear D. Trimming shortened V by 2 bases and J by 6 bases, and 14 bases separated the two germline ends. The germline V gene has CDR1 DFQATT and CDR2 SNEGSKA (reference sequence). The CDR3 is 13 amino acids. This CDR3 reads CSARKGSDTEQYF. The CDR3, as DNA: TGCAGTGCTAGAAAAGGGTCCGATACCGAGCAGTACTTC.

This clonotype has only a few counts. This chain links TRBV27 with TRBJ2-3; 7 nucleotides agree with TRBD2. This CDR3 region has 14 residues. V gave up 5 bases and J gave up 2 bases; unmatched junction bases: 4. CDR1 is MNHEY and CDR2 is SMNVEV in the germline V gene (reference sequence). The CDR3 region is CASSPGDYTDTQYF. The CDR3 DNA reads as TGTGCCAGCAGTCCCGGGGACTACACAGATACGCAGTATTTT.

This sequence joins TRBV4-1 and TRBJ1-6; TRBD1 matches at 9 bases. After removal of 5 bases from V and 9 bases from J, the junction contained 8 bases not matched to a gene. This CDR3 contains 15 residues. Germline CDR1 is MGHRA and CDR2 is YSYEKL. The CDR3 sequence is CASSTGTGRPSPLHF. CDR3 bases: TGCGCCAGCAGCACCGGGACAGGGAGGCCTTCACCCCTCCACTTT.

This clonotype was seen more than once but under ten times. The CDR3 loop reads CASSPLPGGNYEQYF. Written as DNA, the CDR3 is TGTGCCAGCAGCCCCCTACCCGGAGGGAACTACGAGCAGTACTTC. The genes are TRBV3-1 and TRBJ2-7; D may be TRBD2 (6 bases). Germline CDR1 is LGHDT and CDR2 is YNNKEL (reference sequence). The V and J ends lost 4 bases and 3 bases respectively, with 16 bases between them. The CDR3 contains 15 residues.

This sequence joins TRBV2 and TRBJ2-1; 11 nucleotides agree with TRBD2. The V and J ends lost 7 bases and 5 bases, in that order; junction bases with no gene match: 7. This CDR3 spans 15 amino acids. Germline assignment: CDR1 SNHLY and CDR2 FYNNEI. This CDR3 reads CASKDLGLADNEQFF. CDR3 DNA: TGTGCCAGCAAGGATTTGGGACTAGCGGACAATGAGCAGTTCTTC.